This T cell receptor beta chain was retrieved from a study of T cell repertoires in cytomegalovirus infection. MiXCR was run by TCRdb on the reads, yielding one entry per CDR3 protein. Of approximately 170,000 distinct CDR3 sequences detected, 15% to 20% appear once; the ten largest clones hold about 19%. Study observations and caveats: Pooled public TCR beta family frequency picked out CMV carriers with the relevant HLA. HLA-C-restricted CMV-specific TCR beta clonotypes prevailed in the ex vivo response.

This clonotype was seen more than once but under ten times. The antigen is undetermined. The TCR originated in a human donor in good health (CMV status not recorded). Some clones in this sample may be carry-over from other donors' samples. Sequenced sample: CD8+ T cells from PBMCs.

The CDR3 protein is CSARDRDSSPLHF. The CDR3 DNA sequence: TGCAGTGCTCGGGACCGTGATAGTTCACCCCTCCACTTT. This sequence joins TRBV20-1 and TRBJ1-6; tentatively, D is TRBD1 (5 bases). V lost 5 bases and J lost 9, with 14 bases in between. The CDR3 runs to 13 residues. CDR1 is DFQATT, CDR2 SNEGSKA, per germline (reference sequence).